Presented here are 22 T cell receptor beta chains from one specimen sequenced in a study of T cell clonality in common variable immunodeficiency. Sequencing used immunoSEQ multiplex PCR; TCRdb keeps in-frame clones, though not all of them. The sample holds around 39,000 clones, and no clone turns up only once. The sample comprised peripheral blood mononuclear cells. The receptors originated from a person aged 18 to 75 in good health.

This clone occurred many times. CDR3 DNA (partial): TGTGCCAGCTCACCAGTCACAGGCGGAGACGGGGAG. Protein: CASSPVTGGDGE. The entire CDR3 is CASSPVTGGDGELFF. The genes are TRBV18 and TRBJ2-2, with TRBD1 as a possible D gene (5 bases). The missing CDR3 end, 3 residues past where the read stops, is filled in from the germline J gene. Trimming cost V 2 bases and J 7 bases, with 14 bases left between them. Germline V gives CDR1 KGHSH, CDR2 LQKENI. The CDR3 extends over 15 amino acids. Together with reference TRBV18 and TRBJ2-2, the CDR3 gives the full variable domain: NAGVMQNPRHLVRRRGQEARLRCSPMKGHSHVYWYRQLPEEGLKFMVYLQKENIIDESGMPKERFSAEFPKEGPSILRIQQVVRGDSAAYFCASSPVTGGDGELFFGEGSRLTVL.

There are many counts of this clone. The read gets to within 3 residues of the CDR3 end, and the germline J gene fills in the rest. The V gene is TRBV5-6, the J gene TRBJ1-1, with 7 bases identical to TRBD1. Germline assignment: CDR1 SGHDT and CDR2 YYEEEE. The V segment lost 2 bases and the J segment 6 bases; nucleotides outside the gene matches: 1. The CDR3 length is 12 residues. The sequenced part of the CDR3 DNA is TGTGCCAGCAGCTTTGGGACAGCTGAA. It translates to CASSFGTAE. The full CDR3 sequence reads CASSFGTAEAFF.

This clone was counted many times. The read terminates 3 residues before the CDR3 end, so the remaining end is supplied by the germline J gene. The rearrangement links TRBV28 to TRBJ2-7; D possibly corresponds to TRBD2 (6 bases). The CDR3 runs 15 residues. V was cut by 3 bases and J by 2 bases, with 14 bases left in between. Germline CDR1 MDHEN, CDR2 SYDVKM. The CDR3 loop reads CASSLGGTPPYEQYF. The CDR3 DNA, read in part, is TGTGCCAGCAGTTTGGGCGGGACTCCTCCCTACGAG.

This clone turned up a few times. With the read ending 3 residues before the CDR3 end, the germline J gene is used to fill in that end. This chain joins TRBV2 and TRBJ1-6; 9 bases agree with TRBD1. This CDR3 region has 15 residues. V shed 4 bases and J 8 bases; nucleotides not matched to a gene: 6. Germline CDR1 SNHLY, CDR2 FYNNEI. The CDR3 loop reads CASSGTGVRDSPLHF. CDR3 bases read: TGTGCCAGCAGTGGGACAGGGGTTAGGGATTCACCC.

This clone was found many times. The sequenced fragment ends 3 residues before the CDR3 boundary, so the rest is inferred from the germline J gene. The chain uses TRBV6-1 and TRBJ2-1; no firm D call. CDR1 MNHNS and CDR2 SASEGT come from the germline V gene. V was trimmed by 1 base and J by 9 bases, leaving 4 bases between them. This CDR3 contains 11 residues. CDR3: CASSEEVEQFF. The covered CDR3 bases are TGTGCCAGCAGTGAAGAGGTTGAG.

This clone was counted many times. The missing CDR3 end, 3 residues past where the read stops, is filled in from the germline J gene. The chain uses TRBV20-1 and TRBJ1-4; TRBD1 might be the D (5 bases). Germline-derived CDR1 and CDR2 are DFQATT and SNEGSKA (reference sequence). Trimming took off 1 base at V and 10 bases at J, with 13 bases between the two ends. The CDR3 is 13 amino acids. The CDR3 bases that were read are TGCAGTGCTAGAGTTTCCGCGGGGGTAAAA. It specifies CSARVSAGVK. In full, the CDR3 reads CSARVSAGVKLFF.

This clone was counted many times. The read stops 3 residues short of the end of the CDR3; the missing end is completed from the germline J gene. The J gene is TRBJ1-5, the V gene TRBV19, with D possibly matching TRBD1 (6 bases). The V end was cut by 3 bases, the J end by 2 bases, with 14 bases between. CDR3 length: 16 residues. Germline loops: CDR1 LNHDA, CDR2 SQIVND (reference sequence). The covered CDR3 bases are TGTGCCAGTAGTATCCGGGGGGCTAGAGGCAATCAGCCC. This codes for CASSIRGARGNQP. The whole CDR3 protein is CASSIRGARGNQPQHF.

This clone has at least ten counts. Coverage ceases 3 residues before the CDR3 finishes, and the germline J gene fills in the end. This sequence joins TRBV5-1 and TRBJ2-1, with D unclear. Per the germline V gene, CDR1 is SGHRS and CDR2 is YFSETQ. V was trimmed by 2 bases and J by 6 bases, leaving 6 bases between them. There are 12 residues in the CDR3. The part of the CDR3 DNA that was read is TGCGCCAGCAGCTTTGCACTCAATGAG. It translates to CASSFALNE. The entire CDR3 sequence reads CASSFALNEQFF.

A remark on this clone: The read is 3 residues too short to cover the CDR3 end, so that end is filled in from the germline J gene. J is TRBJ2-7 and V is TRBV30; D is perhaps TRBD2 (6 bases). Trimming shortened V by 7 bases and J by 1 base, and 14 bases separated the two germline ends. The CDR3 covers 13 residues. In germline, CDR1 is GTSNPN, CDR2 SVGIG (reference sequence). The covered CDR3 bases are TGTGCCTCCTCAGGAGGGACTTCCTACGAG. Its protein is CASSGGTSYE. The full CDR3 reads CASSGGTSYEQYF.

Note on this clone: The read halts 3 residues ahead of the CDR3 end, with the missing end drawn from the germline J gene. The rearrangement uses TRBV18 and TRBJ2-3, with 9 bases aligning to TRBD1. The CDR3 spans 16 residues. Germline assignment: CDR1 KGHSH and CDR2 LQKENI. The V and J ends lost 1 base and 3 bases, in that order; junction bases with no gene match: 5. Incomplete CDR3 DNA: TGTGCCAGCTCACCACGTCACAGGGGGCAGACAGATACG. Translated: CASSPRHRGQTDT. The whole CDR3 sequence is CASSPRHRGQTDTQYF.

CDR3 region: CATSGQGNQPQHF. Incomplete CDR3 DNA: TGTGCCACCTCGGGACAGGGCAATCAGCCC. The chain carries TRBV19 and TRBJ1-5; 8 bases agree with TRBD1. From the germline J gene comes the end of the CDR3, since the read stops 3 residues before it. CDR1 is LNHDA and CDR2 is SQIVND in the germline V gene (reference sequence). V lost 10 bases to trimming and J lost 2 bases; unmatched junction nucleotides: 4. The CDR3 is made up of 13 amino acids. The whole variable domain, filled in from reference TRBV19 and TRBJ1-5, reads DGGITQSPKYLFRKEGQNVTLSCEQNLNHDAMYWYRQDPGQGLRLIYYSQIVNDFQKGDIAEGYSVSREKKESFPLTVTSAQKNPTAFYLCATSGQGNQPQHFGDGTRLSIL.

This clone was seen at least ten times. The read ends 3 residues shy of where the CDR3 ends; the end is completed using the germline J gene. This rearrangement joins TRBV19 to TRBJ2-4; D possibly corresponds to TRBD2 (6 bases). V shed 5 bases and J shed 1 base, with 15 bases lying between them. The CDR3 covers 16 residues. Germline V gene data show CDR1 as LNHDA and CDR2 as SQIVND (reference sequence). The sequenced part of the CDR3 DNA is TGTGCCAGTAGTGTGGGACTCGGAGGGGCCAAAAACATT. Encoded protein: CASSVGLGGAKNI. The CDR3 in its entirety is CASSVGLGGAKNIQYF.

At least ten counts were recorded for this clone. The read falls 3 residues short of the CDR3 end, and the missing part is taken from the germline J gene. The chain is built from TRBV19 and TRBJ2-7; 8 nucleotides align to TRBD2. Germline-derived CDR1 and CDR2 are LNHDA and SQIVND (reference sequence). CDR3 size: 16 residues. V lost 7 bases, J lost 6 bases, and 17 bases stayed unmatched. The CDR3 sequence: CASTPGGSGRIGEQYF. Partial CDR3 DNA: TGTGCCAGTACCCCGGGGGGGTCCGGGAGGATAGGCGAG.

In its sample, this clone was seen many times. From the germline J gene comes the end of the CDR3, since the read stops 3 residues before it. The V and J genes are TRBV27 and TRBJ2-7; 8 bases match TRBD2. This CDR3 is 15 amino acids long. The V and J ends lost 3 bases and 4 bases, in that order; junction bases with no gene match: 8. Germline values: CDR1 MNHEY, CDR2 SMNVEV (reference sequence). CDR3 sequence: CASSLEASGLYEQYF. The DNA read from the CDR3 is TGTGCCAGCAGTTTGGAGGCTAGCGGGCTATACGAG.

This clone was recorded many times. Coverage ceases 3 residues before the CDR3 finishes, and the germline J gene fills in the end. V and J are TRBV20-1 and TRBJ2-3; D is perhaps TRBD2 (5 bases). CDR1 is DFQATT and CDR2 is SNEGSKA in the germline V gene (reference sequence). V gave up 1 base and J gave up 6 bases, with 17 bases separating them. CDR3 size: 15 residues. CDR3 residues: CSARGTWERPDTQYF. The sequenced CDR3 bases are TGCAGTGCTAGAGGAACTTGGGAGCGGCCGGATACG.

This clone has ten or more counts. Sequencing ends 3 residues short of the CDR3 end; the germline J gene provides the rest. V gene TRBV6-2 or TRBV6-3 combines with J gene TRBJ2-7, with 11 bases identical to TRBD2. Germline CDR1 and CDR2: MNHEY and SVGEGT. The CDR3 runs to 12 residues. V lost 8 bases, J lost 3 bases, and 0 bases stayed unmatched. The CDR3 sequence is CASGTSGYEQYF. The CDR3 bases that were read are TGTGCCAGCGGGACTAGCGGCTACGAG.

This clone appeared many times. The CDR3 goes on 3 residues after the read ends, and that part is filled in from the germline J gene. This chain uses TRBV12-3 or TRBV12-4 with TRBJ2-7; TRBD2 might be the D (6 bases). The CDR3 is 17 residues long. V dropped 0 bases and J dropped 5 bases, with 20 bases sitting between them. The part of the CDR3 DNA that was read is TGTGCCAGCAGTTTAGCGCACATGGGCGGGATCGTCAACGAG. Translating gives CASSLAHMGGIVNE. The complete CDR3 reads CASSLAHMGGIVNEQYF.

This clone was detected ten times or more. Read coverage stops 3 residues before the CDR3 terminus; the germline J gene supplies the remainder. This rearrangement joins TRBV20-1 to TRBJ2-7; perhaps TRBD2 as D (5 bases). The ends were cut back, 7 bases at V and 0 bases at J, with 16 bases in the middle. There are 14 residues in the CDR3. Germline V gene data show CDR1 as DFQATT and CDR2 as SNEGSKA (reference sequence). The DNA read from the CDR3 is TGCAGTGTTCAGGACTCGTTCGACTCCTACGAG. Its protein is CSVQDSFDSYE. The full-length CDR3 reads as CSVQDSFDSYEQYF.

This clone has at least ten counts. The CDR3 end falls 3 residues outside the read, so it is completed with the germline J gene. The chain combines TRBV19 with TRBJ2-1; TRBD1 matches 9 bases. V was pared by 5 bases and J by 8 bases, with 7 bases of the junction left unmatched. The germline V gene encodes CDR1 LNHDA and CDR2 SQIVND (reference sequence). The CDR3 runs to 14 residues. CDR3 sequence reads: CASSARQGVDEQFF. The covered CDR3 bases are TGTGCCAGTAGTGCCCGACAGGGGGTGGATGAG.

This clone has a count of ten or more. The CDR3 is cut off 3 residues early in the read; its end comes from the germline J gene. The chain couples TRBV2 to TRBJ1-2; weak D call: TRBD1 (6 bases). Trimming pared 7 bases from V and 0 bases from J, leaving 21 bases between. The germline CDR1 and CDR2 sequences are SNHLY and FYNNEI. This CDR3 has 17 amino acids. The covered CDR3 bases are TGTGCCAGCATCCAAACCGCTCGGCAGGGGTCTAACTATGGC. The encoded protein is CASIQTARQGSNYG. In full, the CDR3 reads CASIQTARQGSNYGYTF.

This clone was detected ten times or more. The read ends 3 residues before the CDR3 terminus; that terminus is restored from the germline J gene. This chain connects TRBV7-2 to TRBJ2-3; TRBD2 aligns across 7 bases. Germline CDR1 reads SGHTA; CDR2 reads FQGNSA. Germline trimming cut 5 bases from V and 3 bases from J; bases unmatched to any gene: 8. The CDR3 loop spans 15 amino acids. The CDR3 bases that were read are TGTGCCAGCAGCCTCTGGCGGGAGTCAACAGATACG. The encoded protein is CASSLWRESTDT. In full, the CDR3 is CASSLWRESTDTQYF.

In this sample, this clone turned up many times. The read ends 3 residues shy of where the CDR3 ends; the end is completed using the germline J gene. The rearrangement uses TRBV20-1 and TRBJ1-1; D perhaps matches TRBD1 (5 bases). Between the trimmed V and J ends, which lost 0 bases and 4 bases, there was a span of 12 bases. The CDR3 is 14 residues long. Germline V gene lookup returns CDR1 DFQATT and CDR2 SNEGSKA (reference sequence). CDR3 DNA (partial): TGCAGTGCTAGAGATGCGGCAGGGCCCACTGAA. This gives the protein CSARDAAGPTE. The full CDR3 reads CSARDAAGPTEAFF.